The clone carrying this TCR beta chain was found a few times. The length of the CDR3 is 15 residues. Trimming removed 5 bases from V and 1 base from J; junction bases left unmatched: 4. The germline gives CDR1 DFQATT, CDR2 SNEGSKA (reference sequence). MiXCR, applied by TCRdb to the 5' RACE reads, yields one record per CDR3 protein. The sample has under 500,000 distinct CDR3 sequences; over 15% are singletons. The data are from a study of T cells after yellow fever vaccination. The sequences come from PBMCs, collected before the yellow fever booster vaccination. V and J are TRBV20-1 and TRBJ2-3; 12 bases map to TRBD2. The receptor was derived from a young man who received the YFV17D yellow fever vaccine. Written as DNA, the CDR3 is TGCAGTGCTTCCCCTAGCGGGGGGGGCACAGATACGCAGTATTTT. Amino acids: CSASPSGGGTDTQYF.